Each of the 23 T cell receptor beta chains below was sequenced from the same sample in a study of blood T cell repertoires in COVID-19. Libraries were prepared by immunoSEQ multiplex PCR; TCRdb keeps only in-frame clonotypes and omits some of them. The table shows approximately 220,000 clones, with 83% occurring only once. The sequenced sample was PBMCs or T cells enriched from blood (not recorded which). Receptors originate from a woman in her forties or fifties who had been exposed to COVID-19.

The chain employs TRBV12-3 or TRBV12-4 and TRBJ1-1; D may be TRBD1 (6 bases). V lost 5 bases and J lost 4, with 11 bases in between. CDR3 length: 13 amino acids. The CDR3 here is CASSIGGVTEAFF. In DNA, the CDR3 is TGTGCCAGCAGTATAGGGGGGGTCACTGAAGCTTTCTTT.

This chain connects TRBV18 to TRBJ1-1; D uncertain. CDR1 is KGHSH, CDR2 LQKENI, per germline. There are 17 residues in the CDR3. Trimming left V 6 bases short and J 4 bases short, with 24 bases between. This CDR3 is CASSLAGVVEGGTEAFF. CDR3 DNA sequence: TGTGCCAGCTCGCTGGCCGGGGTAGTAGAAGGTGGCACTGAAGCTTTCTTT.

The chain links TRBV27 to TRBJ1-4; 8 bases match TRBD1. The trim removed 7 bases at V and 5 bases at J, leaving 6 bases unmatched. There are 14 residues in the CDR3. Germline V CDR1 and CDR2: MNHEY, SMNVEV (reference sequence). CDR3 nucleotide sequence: TGTGCCAGCAAGGGGACAGGAGTGAATGAAAAACTGTTTTTT. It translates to CASKGTGVNEKLFF. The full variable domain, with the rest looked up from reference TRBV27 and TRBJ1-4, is EAQVTQNPRYLITVTGKKLTVTCSQNMNHEYMSWYRQDPGLGLRQIYYSMNVEVTDKGDVPEGYKVSRKEKRNFPLILESPSPNQTSLYFCASKGTGVNEKLFFGSGTQLSVL.

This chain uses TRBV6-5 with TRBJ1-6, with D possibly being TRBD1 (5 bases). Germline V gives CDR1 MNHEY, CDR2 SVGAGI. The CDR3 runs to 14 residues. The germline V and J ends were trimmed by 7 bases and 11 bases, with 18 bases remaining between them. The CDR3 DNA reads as TGTGCCAGCAAGTTATCGGGGGATGGTACACCCCTCCACTTT. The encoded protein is CASKLSGDGTPLHF.

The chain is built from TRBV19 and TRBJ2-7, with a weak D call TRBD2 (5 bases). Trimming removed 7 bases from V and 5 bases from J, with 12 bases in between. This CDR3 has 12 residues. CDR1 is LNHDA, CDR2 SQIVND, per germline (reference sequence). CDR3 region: CASNGEKDEQYF. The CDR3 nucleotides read TGTGCCAGTAACGGGGAAAAGGACGAGCAGTACTTC.

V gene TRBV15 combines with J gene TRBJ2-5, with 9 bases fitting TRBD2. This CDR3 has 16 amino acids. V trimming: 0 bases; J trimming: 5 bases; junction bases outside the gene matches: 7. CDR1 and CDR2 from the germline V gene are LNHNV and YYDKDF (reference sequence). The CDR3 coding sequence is TGTGCCACCAGCAGAGATGGGAGCGGGGGGATGGAGACCCAGTACTTC. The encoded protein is CATSRDGSGGMETQYF.

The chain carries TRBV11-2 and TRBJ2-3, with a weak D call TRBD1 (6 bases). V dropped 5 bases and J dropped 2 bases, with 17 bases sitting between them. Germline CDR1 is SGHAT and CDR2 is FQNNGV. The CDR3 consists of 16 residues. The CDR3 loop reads CASSPRPWGPTDTQYF. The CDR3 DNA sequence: TGTGCCAGCAGCCCCCGCCCTTGGGGGCCCACAGATACGCAGTATTTT.

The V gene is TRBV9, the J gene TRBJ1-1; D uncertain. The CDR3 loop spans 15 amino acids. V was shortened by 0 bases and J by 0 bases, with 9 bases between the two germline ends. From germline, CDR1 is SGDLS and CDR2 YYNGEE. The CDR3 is CASSVGAAVNTEAFF. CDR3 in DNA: TGTGCCAGCAGCGTAGGGGCAGCGGTGAACACTGAAGCTTTCTTT.

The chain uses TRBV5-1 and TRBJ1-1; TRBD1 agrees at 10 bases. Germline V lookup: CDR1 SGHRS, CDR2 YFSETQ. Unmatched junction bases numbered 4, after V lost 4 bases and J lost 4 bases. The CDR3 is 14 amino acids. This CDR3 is CASSPGDRGTEAFF. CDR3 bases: TGCGCCAGCAGCCCGGGGGACAGGGGCACTGAAGCTTTCTTT.

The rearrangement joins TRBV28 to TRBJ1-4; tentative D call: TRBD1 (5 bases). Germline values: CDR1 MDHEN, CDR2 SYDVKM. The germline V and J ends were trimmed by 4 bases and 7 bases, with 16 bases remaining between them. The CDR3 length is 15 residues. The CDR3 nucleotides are TGTGCCAGCAGTTCCTCGGGGGGGGACGGTGAAAAACTGTTTTTT. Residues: CASSSSGGDGEKLFF.

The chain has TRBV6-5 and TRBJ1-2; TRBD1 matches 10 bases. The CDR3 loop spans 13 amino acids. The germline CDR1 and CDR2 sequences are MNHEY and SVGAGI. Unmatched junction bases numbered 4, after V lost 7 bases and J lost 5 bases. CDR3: CASNRDRGYGYTF. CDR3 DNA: TGTGCCAGCAACCGGGACAGGGGATATGGCTACACCTTC.

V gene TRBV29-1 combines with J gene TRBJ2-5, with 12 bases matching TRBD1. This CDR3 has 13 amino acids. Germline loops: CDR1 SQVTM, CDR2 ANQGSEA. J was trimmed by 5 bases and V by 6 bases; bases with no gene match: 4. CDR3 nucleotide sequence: TGCAGCGTGGGACAGGGGGCTGGGGAGACCCAGTACTTC. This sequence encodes CSVGQGAGETQYF.

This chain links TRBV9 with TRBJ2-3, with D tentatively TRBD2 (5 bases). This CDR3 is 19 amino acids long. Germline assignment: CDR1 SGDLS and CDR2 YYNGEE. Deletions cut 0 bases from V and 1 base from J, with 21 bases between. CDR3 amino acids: CASSVGLAVEFGRTDTQYF. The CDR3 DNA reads TGTGCCAGCAGCGTAGGGCTAGCAGTTGAATTTGGGCGCACAGATACGCAGTATTTT.

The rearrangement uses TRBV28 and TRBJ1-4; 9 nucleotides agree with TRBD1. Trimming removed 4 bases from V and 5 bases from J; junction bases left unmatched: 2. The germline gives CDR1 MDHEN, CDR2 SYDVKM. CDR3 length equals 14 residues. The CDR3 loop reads CASSWDRVNEKLFF. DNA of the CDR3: TGTGCCAGCAGTTGGGACAGGGTGAATGAAAAACTGTTTTTT.

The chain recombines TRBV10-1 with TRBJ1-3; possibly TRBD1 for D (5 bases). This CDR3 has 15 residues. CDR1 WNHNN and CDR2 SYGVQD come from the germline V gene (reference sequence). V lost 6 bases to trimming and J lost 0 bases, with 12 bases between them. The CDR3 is CASSPTGGSGNTIYF. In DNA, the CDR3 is TGCGCCAGCAGCCCTACGGGGGGCTCTGGAAACACCATATATTTT.

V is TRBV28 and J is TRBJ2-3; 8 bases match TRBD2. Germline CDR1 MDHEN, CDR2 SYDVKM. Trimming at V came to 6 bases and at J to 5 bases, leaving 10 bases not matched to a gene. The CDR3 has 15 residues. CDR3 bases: TGTGCCAGCAGCTCTTACGGGGGGGCGTTAGATACGCAGTATTTT. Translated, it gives CASSSYGGALDTQYF.

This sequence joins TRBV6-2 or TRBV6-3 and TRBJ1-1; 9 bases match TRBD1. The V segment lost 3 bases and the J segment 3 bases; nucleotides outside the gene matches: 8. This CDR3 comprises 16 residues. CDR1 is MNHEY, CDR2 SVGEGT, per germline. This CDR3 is CASSYPAGTGYTEAFF. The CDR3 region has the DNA TGTGCCAGCAGTTATCCGGCCGGGACAGGGTACACTGAAGCTTTCTTT.

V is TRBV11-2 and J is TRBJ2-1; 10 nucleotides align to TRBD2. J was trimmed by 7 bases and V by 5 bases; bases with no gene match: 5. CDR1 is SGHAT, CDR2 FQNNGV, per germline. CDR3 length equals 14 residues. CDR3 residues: CASSLSGRTNEQFF. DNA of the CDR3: TGTGCCAGCAGCCTTAGCGGGAGGACTAATGAGCAGTTCTTC. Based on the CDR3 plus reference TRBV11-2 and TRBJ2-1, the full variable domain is EAGVAQSPRYKIIEKRQSVAFWCNPISGHATLYWYQQILGQGPKLLIQFQNNGVVDDSQLPKDRFSAERLKGVDSTLKIQPAKLEDSAVYLCASSLSGRTNEQFFGPGTRLTVL.

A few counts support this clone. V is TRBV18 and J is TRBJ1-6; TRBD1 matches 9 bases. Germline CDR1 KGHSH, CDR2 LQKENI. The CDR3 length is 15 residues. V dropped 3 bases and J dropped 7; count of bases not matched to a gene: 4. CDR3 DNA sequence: TGTGCCAGCTCACCCGAACAGGGGGCGAATTCACCCCTCCACTTT. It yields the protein CASSPEQGANSPLHF.

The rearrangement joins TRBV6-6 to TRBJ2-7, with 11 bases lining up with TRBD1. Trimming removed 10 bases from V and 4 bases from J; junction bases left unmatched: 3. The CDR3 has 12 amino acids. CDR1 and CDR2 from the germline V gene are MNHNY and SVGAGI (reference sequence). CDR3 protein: CATGQGAYEQYF. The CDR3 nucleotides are TGTGCCACTGGACAGGGGGCGTACGAGCAGTACTTC.

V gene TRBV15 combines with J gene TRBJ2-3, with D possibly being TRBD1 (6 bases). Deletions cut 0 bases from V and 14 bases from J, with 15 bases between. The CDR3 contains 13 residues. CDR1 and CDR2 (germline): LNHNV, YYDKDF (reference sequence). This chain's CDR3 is CATSRDYHLGGYF. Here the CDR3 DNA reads TGTGCCACCAGCAGAGACTATCATCTAGGGGGGTATTTT. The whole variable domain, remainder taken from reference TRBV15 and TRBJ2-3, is DAMVIQNPRYQVTQFGKPVTLSCSQTLNHNVMYWYQQKSSQAPKLLFHYYDKDFNNEADTPDNFQSRRPNTSFCFLDIRSPGLGDTAMYLCATSRDYHLGGYFGPGTRLTVL.

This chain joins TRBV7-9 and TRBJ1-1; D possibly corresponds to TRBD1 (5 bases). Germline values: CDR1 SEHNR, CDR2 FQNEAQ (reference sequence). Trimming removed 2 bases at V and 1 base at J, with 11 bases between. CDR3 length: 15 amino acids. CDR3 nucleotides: TGTGCCAGCAGCTTAATGAGGGGAGGGAACACTGAAGCTTTCTTT. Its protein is CASSLMRGGNTEAFF.

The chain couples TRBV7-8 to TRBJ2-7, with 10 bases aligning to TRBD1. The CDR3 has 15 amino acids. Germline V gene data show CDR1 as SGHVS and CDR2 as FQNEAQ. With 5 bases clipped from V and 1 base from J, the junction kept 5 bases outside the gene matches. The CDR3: CASSRQGAISYEQYF. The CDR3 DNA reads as TGTGCCAGCAGCCGACAGGGGGCGATATCCTACGAGCAGTACTTC.